This T cell receptor beta chain was profiled in a study of cytomegalovirus exposure and HLA in healthy donors. Vbeta (60) and Jbeta (13) primers were used in the PCR. TCRdb's copy holds only in-frame clones and misses some; the assay was immunoSEQ multiplex PCR. The sample lists around 110,000 clones, about 76% seen once, with 4% to 5.5% in the top ten. Germline CDR1 and CDR2: SNHLY and FYNNEI. The CDR3 covers 15 residues. V was cut by 5 bases and J by 0 bases, with 14 bases left in between. This clone is a singleton in its sample. What it recognizes is unknown. Study-level findings and limits: Accurate prediction of most subjects' HLA-A and HLA-B alleles from TCR beta sequences was reported. Presence/absence analyses supposed approximately even sequencing depth among donors.

V gene TRBV2 combines with J gene TRBJ2-7; D might be TRBD1 (5 bases). The sequenced sample consisted of PBMCs. This clonotype originated in a man aged 25 to 45 in good health and CMV-seropositive. The CDR3 is CASSQGFRSSYEQYF. CDR3 in DNA: TGTGCCAGCAGTCAGGGCTTTCGAAGCTCCTACGAGCAGTACTTC. The variable domain in full, with the rest retrieved from reference TRBV2 and TRBJ2-7, is EPEVTQTPSHQVTQMGQEVILRCVPISNHLYFYWYRQILGQKVEFLVSFYNNEISEKSEIFDDQFSVERPDGSNFTLKIRSTKLEDSAMYFCASSQGFRSSYEQYFGPGTRLTVT.